A single sample gave rise to the 14 T cell receptor beta chains below, sequenced in a study of shared clonotypes between healthy human individuals. Here immunoSEQ multiplex PCR was the method, and the copy in TCRdb shows in-frame clones only, minus some. This sample yields about 1.5 million clones, of which 95% to 99% are seen a single time; less than 0.55% belongs to the top ten. Specimen: naive CD4+ T cells sorted from blood. The subset is: CD45RA+ positively selected. The receptor set was obtained from a young man in good health.

This chain uses TRBV27 with TRBJ2-7; 8 nucleotides match TRBD2. Germline loops: CDR1 MNHEY, CDR2 SMNVEV (reference sequence). With V trimmed by 1 base and J by 5 bases, 4 bases remained unmatched. The length of the CDR3 is 14 residues. The CDR3 region is CASSLYGGVHEQYF. For the CDR3, the DNA is TGTGCCAGCAGTTTATACGGGGGGGTCCACGAGCAGTACTTC.

The chain recombines TRBV10-3 with TRBJ2-7, with 9 bases aligning to TRBD1. This CDR3 has 15 amino acids. After removal of 10 bases from V and 3 bases from J, the junction contained 13 bases not matched to a gene. Germline loops: CDR1 ENHRY, CDR2 SYGVKD. Here the CDR3 DNA reads TGTGCCACAGCCTTCGGACAGGGGATAGACTACGAGCAGTACTTC. Translated, it gives CATAFGQGIDYEQYF.

The chain joins TRBV11-2 to TRBJ2-1, with a weak D call TRBD2 (6 bases). Trimming pared 6 bases from V and 2 bases from J, leaving 20 bases between. This CDR3 is built from 17 residues. Germline V gene sequence: CDR1 SGHAT, CDR2 FQNNGV. CDR3 in DNA: TGTGCCAGCAGTCCCCCCCCCGGGAGCGGTACCTACAATGAGCAGTTCTTC. This sequence encodes CASSPPPGSGTYNEQFF.

The chain joins TRBV5-6 to TRBJ2-3; D gene unclear. CDR1 is SGHDT, CDR2 YYEEEE, per germline. Trimming shortened V by 1 base and J by 6 bases, and 3 bases separated the two germline ends. The CDR3 covers 11 residues. CDR3 nucleotide sequence: TGTGCCAGCAGCTTGAGTGATACGCAGTATTTT. This encodes CASSLSDTQYF.

The chain recombines TRBV7-6 with TRBJ2-1; possible D gene TRBD2, 5 bases. CDR3 length: 13 amino acids. V dropped 1 base and J dropped 10 bases, with 11 bases sitting between them. Germline loops: CDR1 SGHVS, CDR2 FNYEAQ. The CDR3: CASSLDLGGEQFF. The DNA for the CDR3 is TGTGCCAGCAGCTTAGACCTAGGCGGGGAGCAGTTCTTC.

The rearrangement links TRBV15 to TRBJ1-2; the D is unclear. The V gene lost 0 bases and the J gene lost 6 bases, with 8 bases spanning the gap. This CDR3 comprises 13 residues. Germline values: CDR1 LNHNV, CDR2 YYDKDF (reference sequence). CDR3 nucleotides: TGTGCCACCAGCAGAGATCGGGAGCATGGCTACACCTTC. It encodes CATSRDREHGYTF.

This chain joins TRBV7-9 and TRBJ2-1, with D unresolved. The CDR3 totals 14 residues. Trimming cost V 0 bases and J 8 bases, with 11 bases left between them. Germline V gene lookup returns CDR1 SEHNR and CDR2 FQNEAQ (reference sequence). CDR3 in amino acids: CASSLALGIDEQFF. The CDR3 DNA reads TGTGCCAGCAGCTTAGCGCTAGGAATAGATGAGCAGTTCTTC.

On this clone itself: Other DNA variants within this sample encode the same CDR3. The rearrangement links TRBV9 to TRBJ2-2; D gene uncertain. This CDR3 comprises 13 residues. The germline CDR1 and CDR2 sequences are SGDLS and YYNGEE. With 1 base removed from V and 4 bases from J, the gap between germline ends came to 5 bases. CDR3 sequence reads: CASSVRSTGELFF. CDR3 bases: TGTGCCAGCAGCGTAAGGAGCACCGGGGAGCTGTTTTTT.

J is TRBJ2-7 and V is TRBV7-2, with 7 bases identical to TRBD1. Unmatched junction bases numbered 5, after V lost 7 bases and J lost 2 bases. Per the germline V gene, CDR1 is SGHTA and CDR2 is FQGNSA. The CDR3 sequence is 13 residues long. The CDR3 region has the DNA TGTGCCAGCACGTCGACAGGGCCCTACGAGCAGTACTTC. Translating gives CASTSTGPYEQYF.

The V and J genes are TRBV5-5 and TRBJ1-2; D is possibly TRBD1 (5 bases). CDR3 size: 14 residues. V was trimmed by 2 bases and J by 8 bases, leaving 16 bases between them. Looked up from germline, CDR1 is SGHKS and CDR2 is YYEKEE (reference sequence). CDR3 residues: CASSLPNGRDGYTF. The CDR3 bases are TGTGCCAGCAGCTTACCGAACGGACGGGACGGCTACACCTTC.

The chain carries TRBV5-1 and TRBJ1-4; D is possibly TRBD1 (5 bases). The germline V gene encodes CDR1 SGHRS and CDR2 YFSETQ. This CDR3 is 14 amino acids long. With 3 bases removed from V and 3 bases from J, the gap between germline ends came to 9 bases. As DNA, the CDR3 is TGCGCCAGCAGCTGGGGGGGACCTAATGAAAAACTGTTTTTT. Residues: CASSWGGPNEKLFF. Drawing the rest from reference TRBV5-1 and TRBJ1-4, the complete variable domain is KAGVTQTPRYLIKTRGQQVTLSCSPISGHRSVSWYQQTPGQGLQFLFEYFSETQRNKGNFPGRFSGRQFSNSRSEMNVSTLELGDSALYLCASSWGGPNEKLFFGSGTQLSVL.

The chain is built from TRBV2 and TRBJ1-5; no clear D. The germline V gene encodes CDR1 SNHLY and CDR2 FYNNEI. This CDR3 has 13 residues. Trimming removed 4 bases from V and 2 bases from J, with 6 bases in between. The CDR3 DNA is TGTGCCAGCAGTGGTAGCGGCAATCAGCCCCAGCATTTT. This sequence encodes CASSGSGNQPQHF. The full variable domain, rest sourced from reference TRBV2 and TRBJ1-5, is EPEVTQTPSHQVTQMGQEVILRCVPISNHLYFYWYRQILGQKVEFLVSFYNNEISEKSEIFDDQFSVERPDGSNFTLKIRSTKLEDSAMYFCASSGSGNQPQHFGDGTRLSIL.

V and J are TRBV29-1 and TRBJ2-7; 11 nucleotides match TRBD2. This CDR3 comprises 13 residues. V dropped 3 bases and J dropped 5; count of bases not matched to a gene: 3. Germline lookup yields CDR1 SQVTM and CDR2 ANQGSEA. The CDR3 sequence: CSVDTSGSHEQYF. The DNA for the CDR3 is TGCAGCGTTGACACTAGCGGGAGCCACGAGCAGTACTTC.

About this clone itself: The same CDR3 is also encoded by other DNA sequences in this sample. The J gene is TRBJ2-2, the V gene TRBV19; D is perhaps TRBD1 (6 bases). The CDR3 totals 13 residues. The germline V gene has CDR1 LNHDA and CDR2 SQIVND (reference sequence). The V gene lost 4 bases and the J gene lost 6 bases, with 9 bases spanning the gap. The CDR3 reads CASSTRGPGELFF. DNA of the CDR3: TGTGCCAGTAGTACCAGGGGACCCGGGGAGCTGTTTTTT.